Shown below are 4 T cell receptor beta chains from a single sample sequenced in a study of blood T cell repertoires in COVID-19. The protocol was immunoSEQ multiplex PCR, while the TCRdb copy is restricted to in-frame clones and leaves out a portion. In the table there are about 190,000 clones, around 84% of which are singletons. Sequenced sample: peripheral blood. The receptors were gathered from a man in his thirties or forties with active or convalescent COVID-19.

The chain is built from TRBV6-5 and TRBJ2-7, with D possibly matching TRBD1 (5 bases). CDR3 length equals 11 residues. Germline-derived CDR1 and CDR2 are MNHEY and SVGAGI. The V end lost 10 bases, the J end lost 4 bases, and 11 bases lay between the germline ends. The CDR3 DNA reads as TGTGCCACCAGGGTGCGGTACGAGCAGTACTTC. Residues: CATRVRYEQYF.

The chain recombines TRBV18 with TRBJ2-1; D remains ambiguous. V was clipped by 6 bases and J by 10 bases, with 13 bases between them. This CDR3 is built from 12 residues. The germline gives CDR1 KGHSH, CDR2 LQKENI. The CDR3 sequence: CASSLLAAEQFF. CDR3 bases: TGTGCCAGCTCCCTCTTAGCAGCCGAGCAGTTCTTC.

This rearrangement joins TRBV6-1 to TRBJ1-2; TRBD1 is a possible D gene (5 bases). This CDR3 is built from 13 residues. The germline V gene encodes CDR1 MNHNS and CDR2 SASEGT. V lost 2 bases and J lost 6, with 10 bases in between. The CDR3 bases are TGTGCCAGCAGTGAACCGGGACTTCATGGCTACACCTTC. Amino acids: CASSEPGLHGYTF.

The V call is TRBV18, the J call TRBJ1-5; 7 bases map to TRBD1. There are 15 residues in the CDR3. Per germline, CDR1 KGHSH and CDR2 LQKENI. V dropped 4 bases and J dropped 5; count of bases not matched to a gene: 8. The CDR3 DNA is TGTGCCAGCTCACAGGGACAGAGCCCTTATCAGCCCCAGCATTTT. The encoded protein is CASSQGQSPYQPQHF.